One and the same sample provided the 13 T cell receptor beta chains below, sequenced in a study of cytotoxic CD8 clonotypes in ibrutinib-treated CLL. Sequencing used immunoSEQ multiplex PCR; TCRdb keeps in-frame clones, though not all of them. The sample lists tens of thousands of clones; roughly 50% were seen once. Source: PBMCs, taken before ibrutinib treatment. These TCRs come from a human donor with chronic lymphocytic leukemia.

In this sample, this clone turned up a few times. Here the CDR3 DNA reads TGTGCCAGCAGCTTCACGGCAGTGGACGAGCAGTACTTC. It specifies CASSFTAVDEQYF. This chain joins TRBV7-3 and TRBJ2-7; no clear D. V was pared by 3 bases and J by 5 bases, with 11 bases between. This CDR3 contains 13 residues. Germline-derived CDR1 and CDR2 are SGHTA and FQGTGA.

V is TRBV25-1 and J is TRBJ2-5, with 8 bases fitting TRBD1. The V gene's germline CDR1 is MGHDK and CDR2 SYGVNS. Trimming removed 8 bases from V and 5 bases from J; junction bases left unmatched: 10. The CDR3 totals 14 residues. This CDR3 reads CASQGQVCYETQYF. The CDR3 DNA sequence: TGTGCCAGCCAGGGACAGGTATGTTACGAGACCCAGTACTTC.

This clone was counted many times. The V and J genes are TRBV9 and TRBJ2-7; 8 bases line up with TRBD2. The CDR3 sequence is 16 residues long. CDR1 SGDLS and CDR2 YYNGEE come from the germline V gene. V dropped 0 bases and J dropped 3; count of bases not matched to a gene: 8. CDR3 residues: CASSVGVAGPLYEQYF. DNA for the CDR3: TGTGCCAGCAGCGTAGGGGTAGCGGGACCGCTCTACGAGCAGTACTTC.

This chain connects TRBV6-6 to TRBJ2-3, with D possibly TRBD2 on 6 matching bases. V gave up 2 bases and J gave up 1 base, with 10 bases separating them. Per germline, CDR1 MNHNY and CDR2 SVGAGI (reference sequence). The CDR3 is 15 residues long. The CDR3 DNA reads as TGTGCCAGCAGTTACGGCGGGGCCCGCACAGATACGCAGTATTTT. As protein: CASSYGGARTDTQYF.

Only a few counts were recorded for this clone. The chain carries TRBV7-3 and TRBJ2-3, with TRBD2 matching over 13 bases. The CDR3 is made up of 17 amino acids. Germline assignment: CDR1 SGHTA and CDR2 FQGTGA. The trim removed 1 base at V and 2 bases at J, leaving 3 bases unmatched. The CDR3 reads CASSLRLAGGSTDTQYF. The CDR3 DNA reads TGTGCCAGCAGCTTAAGACTAGCGGGGGGCTCCACAGATACGCAGTATTTT. The full variable domain, in which reference TRBV7-3 and TRBJ2-3 provide the parts outside the CDR3, is GAGVSQTPSNKVTEKGKYVELRCDPISGHTALYWYRQSLGQGPEFLIYFQGTGAADDSGLPNDRFFAVRPEGSVSTLKIQRTERGDSAVYLCASSLRLAGGSTDTQYFGPGTRLTVL.

The rearrangement joins TRBV5-1 to TRBJ1-1, with D perhaps matching TRBD1 (5 bases). V was cut by 4 bases and J by 1 base, with 11 bases left in between. The V gene's germline CDR1 is SGHRS and CDR2 YFSETQ. CDR3 length equals 14 residues. CDR3 DNA sequence: TGCGCCAGCAGCATCAGGGAGGGGAACACTGAAGCTTTCTTT. It encodes CASSIREGNTEAFF. Full variable domain (remainder filled in from reference TRBV5-1 and TRBJ1-1): KAGVTQTPRYLIKTRGQQVTLSCSPISGHRSVSWYQQTPGQGLQFLFEYFSETQRNKGNFPGRFSGRQFSNSRSEMNVSTLELGDSALYLCASSIREGNTEAFFGQGTRLTVV.

The V gene is TRBV27, the J gene TRBJ2-7; a possible D gene is TRBD2 (5 bases). This CDR3 has 16 amino acids. CDR1 MNHEY and CDR2 SMNVEV come from the germline V gene (reference sequence). Trimming took 6 bases from V and 6 from J, leaving 24 bases between them. This chain's CDR3 is CASRTQEATPPREQYF. Here the CDR3 DNA reads TGTGCCAGCAGAACCCAGGAGGCTACTCCGCCTCGCGAGCAGTACTTC.

This clone has just a few counts. V is TRBV14 and J is TRBJ1-1; D gene ambiguous. V was cut by 5 bases and J by 4 bases, with 14 bases left in between. There are 14 residues in the CDR3. CDR1 and CDR2 (germline): SGHDN, FVKESK. The CDR3 region has the DNA TGTGCCAGCAGCAACACACTCGGCGGCACTGAAGCTTTCTTT. This codes for CASSNTLGGTEAFF.

This clone has just a few counts. The chain carries TRBV4-1 and TRBJ1-5; D is perhaps TRBD1 (6 bases). The CDR3 is made up of 18 amino acids. V was cut by 4 bases and J by 5 bases, with 24 bases left in between. The V gene's germline CDR1 is MGHRA and CDR2 YSYEKL. Here the CDR3 DNA reads TGCGCCAGCAGCCTTCATGGGCGACAGGAGCCTTTCGATCAGCCCCAGCATTTT. Its protein is CASSLHGRQEPFDQPQHF.

This clone was picked up a small number of times. The chain uses TRBV9 and TRBJ2-1; 9 bases line up with TRBD1. From germline, CDR1 is SGDLS and CDR2 YYNGEE. The CDR3 consists of 15 residues. The J segment lost 4 bases and the V segment lost 4 bases, leaving 6 bases of the junction unmatched. The CDR3 DNA reads TGTGCCAGCAGCAACCAGGGACAGGGTTACAATGAGCAGTTCTTC. Translated: CASSNQGQGYNEQFF.

The sample holds a few counts of this clone. The CDR3 reads CASSLVTAAYGYTF. The CDR3 DNA reads as TGTGCCAGCAGCTTGGTTACCGCCGCCTATGGCTACACCTTC. V is TRBV5-4 and J is TRBJ1-2; D gene unclear. The V gene lost 0 bases and the J gene lost 4 bases, with 10 bases spanning the gap. Germline CDR1 reads SGHNT; CDR2 reads YYREEE (reference sequence). This CDR3 region has 14 residues.

The J gene is TRBJ1-1, the V gene TRBV7-8; 7 nucleotides line up with TRBD1. Germline trimming cut 2 bases from V and 1 base from J; bases unmatched to any gene: 10. Per germline, CDR1 SGHVS and CDR2 FQNEAQ. The CDR3 consists of 17 residues. The CDR3 coding sequence is TGTGCCAGCAGCTTAATAGACAGGGACGGGGCGAACACTGAAGCTTTCTTT. Translated, it gives CASSLIDRDGANTEAFF. The full variable domain, its missing parts supplied by reference TRBV7-8 and TRBJ1-1, is GAGVSQSPRYKVAKRGQDVALRCDPISGHVSLFWYQQALGQGPEFLTYFQNEAQLDKSGLPSDRFFAERPEGSVSTLKIQRTQQEDSAVYLCASSLIDRDGANTEAFFGQGTRLTVV.

This clone was seen more than once but under ten times. This chain joins TRBV30 and TRBJ1-2, with a tentative D call TRBD1 (6 bases). The CDR3 length is 14 residues. Germline CDR1 is GTSNPN and CDR2 is SVGIG (reference sequence). Trimming cost V 2 bases and J 2 bases, with 12 bases left between them. CDR3 nucleotides: TGTGCCTGGAGTATCAAAGGACAGAACTATGGCTACACCTTC. This gives the protein CAWSIKGQNYGYTF.